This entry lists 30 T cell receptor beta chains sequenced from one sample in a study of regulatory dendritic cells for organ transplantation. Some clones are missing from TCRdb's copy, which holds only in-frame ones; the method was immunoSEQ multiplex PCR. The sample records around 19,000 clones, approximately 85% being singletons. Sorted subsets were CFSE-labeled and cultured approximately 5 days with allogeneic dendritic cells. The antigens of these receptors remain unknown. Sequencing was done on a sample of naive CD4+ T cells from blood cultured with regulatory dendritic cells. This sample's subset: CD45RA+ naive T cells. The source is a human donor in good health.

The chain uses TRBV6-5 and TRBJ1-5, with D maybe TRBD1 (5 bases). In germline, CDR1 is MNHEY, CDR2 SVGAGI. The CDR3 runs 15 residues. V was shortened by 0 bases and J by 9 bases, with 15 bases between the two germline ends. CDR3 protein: CASSYSRDPESPQHF. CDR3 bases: TGTGCCAGCAGTTACTCGAGGGACCCTGAGTCGCCCCAGCATTTT.

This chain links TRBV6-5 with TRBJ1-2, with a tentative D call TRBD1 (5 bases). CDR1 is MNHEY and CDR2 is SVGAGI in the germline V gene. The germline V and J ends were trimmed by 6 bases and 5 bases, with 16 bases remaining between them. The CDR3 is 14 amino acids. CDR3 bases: TGTGCCAGCAGGGCAGACGGGACGCCTTATGGCTACACCTTC. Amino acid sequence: CASRADGTPYGYTF.

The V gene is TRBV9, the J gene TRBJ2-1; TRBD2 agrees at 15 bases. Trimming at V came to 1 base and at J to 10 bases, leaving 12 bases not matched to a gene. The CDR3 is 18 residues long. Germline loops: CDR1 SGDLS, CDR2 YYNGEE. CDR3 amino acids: CASSVLSGGLAGGREQFF. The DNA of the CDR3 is TGTGCCAGCAGCGTACTCTCAGGAGGACTAGCGGGAGGGCGAGAGCAGTTCTTC.

The CDR3 DNA is TGCGCCAGCAGCTTGATGTTTCAGGGGGCCGGTTACGCGAACACCGGGGAGCTGTTTTTT. This sequence encodes CASSLMFQGAGYANTGELFF. The chain couples TRBV5-1 to TRBJ2-2; 8 nucleotides line up with TRBD1. This CDR3 is 20 amino acids long. Germline assignment: CDR1 SGHRS and CDR2 YFSETQ. Losses at the gene ends were 1 base for V and 0 bases for J; bases not matched to a gene: 14.

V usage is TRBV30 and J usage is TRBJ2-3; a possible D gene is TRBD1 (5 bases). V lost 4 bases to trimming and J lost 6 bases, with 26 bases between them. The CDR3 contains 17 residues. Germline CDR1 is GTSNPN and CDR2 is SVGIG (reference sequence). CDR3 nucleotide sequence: TGTGCCTGGACCAAGGGGAAAACTATGCCTATGTGGGATACGCAGTATTTT. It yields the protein CAWTKGKTMPMWDTQYF.

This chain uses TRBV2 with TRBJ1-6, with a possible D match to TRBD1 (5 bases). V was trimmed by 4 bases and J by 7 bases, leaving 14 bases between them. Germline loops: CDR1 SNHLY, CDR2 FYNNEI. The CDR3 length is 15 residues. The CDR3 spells CASSARQGPNSPLHF. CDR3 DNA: TGTGCCAGCAGTGCAAGGCAGGGACCAAATTCACCCCTCCACTTT. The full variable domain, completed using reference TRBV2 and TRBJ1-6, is EPEVTQTPSHQVTQMGQEVILRCVPISNHLYFYWYRQILGQKVEFLVSFYNNEISEKSEIFDDQFSVERPDGSNFTLKIRSTKLEDSAMYFCASSARQGPNSPLHFGNGTRLTVT.

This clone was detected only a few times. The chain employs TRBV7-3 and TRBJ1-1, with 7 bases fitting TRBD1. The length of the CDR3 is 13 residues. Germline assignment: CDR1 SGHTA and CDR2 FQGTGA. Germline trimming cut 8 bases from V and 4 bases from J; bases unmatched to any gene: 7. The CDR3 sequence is CASGTDRSTEAFF. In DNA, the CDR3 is TGTGCCAGCGGGACAGACAGGAGCACTGAAGCTTTCTTT. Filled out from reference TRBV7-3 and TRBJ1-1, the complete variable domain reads GAGVSQTPSNKVTEKGKYVELRCDPISGHTALYWYRQSLGQGPEFLIYFQGTGAADDSGLPNDRFFAVRPEGSVSTLKIQRTERGDSAVYLCASGTDRSTEAFFGQGTRLTVV.

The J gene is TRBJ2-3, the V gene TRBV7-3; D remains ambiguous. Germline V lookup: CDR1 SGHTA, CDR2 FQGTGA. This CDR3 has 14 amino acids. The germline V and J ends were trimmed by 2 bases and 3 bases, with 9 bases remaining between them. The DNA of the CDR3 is TGTGCCAGCAGCTTAGGCCAAGGGACAGATACGCAGTATTTT. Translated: CASSLGQGTDTQYF.

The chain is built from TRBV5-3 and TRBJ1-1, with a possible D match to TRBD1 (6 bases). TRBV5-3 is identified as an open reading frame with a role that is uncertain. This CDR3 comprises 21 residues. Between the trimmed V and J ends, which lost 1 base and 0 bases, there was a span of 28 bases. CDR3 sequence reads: CARSLPLLPQGARGMNTEAFF. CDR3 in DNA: TGTGCCAGAAGCTTGCCACTTCTTCCACAGGGCGCGAGGGGCATGAACACTGAAGCTTTCTTT.

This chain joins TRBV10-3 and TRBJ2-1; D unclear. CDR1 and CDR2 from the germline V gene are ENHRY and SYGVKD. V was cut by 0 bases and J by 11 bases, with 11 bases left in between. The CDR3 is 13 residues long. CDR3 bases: TGTGCCATCAGTGAGTCCCCTGACCACCAGCAGTTCTTC. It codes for CAISESPDHQQFF.

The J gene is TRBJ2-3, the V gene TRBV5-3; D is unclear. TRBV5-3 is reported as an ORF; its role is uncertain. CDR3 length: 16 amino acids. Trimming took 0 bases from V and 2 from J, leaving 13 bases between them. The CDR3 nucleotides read TGTGCCAGAAGCTTGGTATTAGTTGGTCCCACAGATACGCAGTATTTT. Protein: CARSLVLVGPTDTQYF.

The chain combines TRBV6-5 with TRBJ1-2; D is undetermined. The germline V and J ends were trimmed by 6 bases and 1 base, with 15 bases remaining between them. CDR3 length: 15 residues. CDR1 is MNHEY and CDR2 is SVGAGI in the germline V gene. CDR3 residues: CASSRGGRINYGYTF. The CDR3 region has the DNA TGTGCCAGCAGCCGTGGTGGACGGATTAACTATGGCTACACCTTC.

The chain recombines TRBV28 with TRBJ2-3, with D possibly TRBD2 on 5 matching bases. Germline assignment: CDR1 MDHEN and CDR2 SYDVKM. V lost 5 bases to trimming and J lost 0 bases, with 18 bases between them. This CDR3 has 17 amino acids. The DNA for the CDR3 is TGTGCCAGCAGTCCCCCGTCGGGCGGGTTGAGCACAGATACGCAGTATTTT. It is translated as CASSPPSGGLSTDTQYF.

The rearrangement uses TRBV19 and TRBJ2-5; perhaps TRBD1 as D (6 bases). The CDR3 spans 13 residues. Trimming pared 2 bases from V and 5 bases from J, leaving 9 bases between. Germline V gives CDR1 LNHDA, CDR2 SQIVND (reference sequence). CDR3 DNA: TGTGCCAGTAGTATAAGAGGACAGGAGACCCAGTACTTC. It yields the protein CASSIRGQETQYF.

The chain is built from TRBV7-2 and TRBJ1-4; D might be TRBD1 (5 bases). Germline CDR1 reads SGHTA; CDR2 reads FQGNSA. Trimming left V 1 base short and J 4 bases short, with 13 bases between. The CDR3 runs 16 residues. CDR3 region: CASSLGGTVVNEKLFF. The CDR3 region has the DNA TGTGCCAGCAGCTTAGGGGGCACAGTCGTTAATGAAAAACTGTTTTTT.

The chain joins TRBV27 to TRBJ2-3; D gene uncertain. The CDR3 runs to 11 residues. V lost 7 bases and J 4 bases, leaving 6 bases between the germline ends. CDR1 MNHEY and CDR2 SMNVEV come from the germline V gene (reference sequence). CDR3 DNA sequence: TGTGCCAGCACCCTGGCAGATACGCAGTATTTT. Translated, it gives CASTLADTQYF.

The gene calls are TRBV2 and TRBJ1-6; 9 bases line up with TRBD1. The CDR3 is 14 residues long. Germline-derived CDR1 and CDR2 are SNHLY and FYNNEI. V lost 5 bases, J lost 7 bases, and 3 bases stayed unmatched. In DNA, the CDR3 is TGTGCCAGCAGTTGGGGACAGGGAAATTCACCCCTCCACTTT. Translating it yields CASSWGQGNSPLHF. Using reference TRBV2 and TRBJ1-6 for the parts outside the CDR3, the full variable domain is EPEVTQTPSHQVTQMGQEVILRCVPISNHLYFYWYRQILGQKVEFLVSFYNNEISEKSEIFDDQFSVERPDGSNFTLKIRSTKLEDSAMYFCASSWGQGNSPLHFGNGTRLTVT.

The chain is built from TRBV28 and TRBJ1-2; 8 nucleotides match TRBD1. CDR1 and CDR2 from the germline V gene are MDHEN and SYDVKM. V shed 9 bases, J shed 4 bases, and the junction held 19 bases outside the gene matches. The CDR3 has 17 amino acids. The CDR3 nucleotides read TGTGCCAGTTGGGTCGGGACAGGTGCTGGTTGGGGCTATGGCTACACCTTC. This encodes CASWVGTGAGWGYGYTF.

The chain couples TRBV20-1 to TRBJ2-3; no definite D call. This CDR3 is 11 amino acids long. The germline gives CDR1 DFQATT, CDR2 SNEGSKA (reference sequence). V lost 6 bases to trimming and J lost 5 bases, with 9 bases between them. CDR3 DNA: TGCAGTGCGGCCTTGGTAGATACGCAGTATTTT. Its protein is CSAALVDTQYF.

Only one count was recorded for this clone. CDR3 nucleotides: TGCGCCAGCAGCTTGGGAGGGGGCGGTCAGCCCCAGCATTTT. This sequence encodes CASSLGGGGQPQHF. The chain links TRBV5-1 to TRBJ1-5, with 7 bases fitting TRBD1. Germline CDR1 is SGHRS and CDR2 is YFSETQ. Losses at the gene ends were 0 bases for V and 6 bases for J; bases not matched to a gene: 3. The CDR3 extends over 14 amino acids.

The CDR3 region has the DNA TGCGCCAGCAGCCGGAAGCTACGGGGCATTCAGTACTTC. This translates into CASSRKLRGIQYF. The chain has TRBV4-3 and TRBJ2-4, with a possible D match to TRBD2 (5 bases). Germline-derived CDR1 and CDR2 are LGHNA and YSLEER. The CDR3 is made up of 13 amino acids. V was shortened by 4 bases and J by 9 bases, with 13 bases between the two germline ends.

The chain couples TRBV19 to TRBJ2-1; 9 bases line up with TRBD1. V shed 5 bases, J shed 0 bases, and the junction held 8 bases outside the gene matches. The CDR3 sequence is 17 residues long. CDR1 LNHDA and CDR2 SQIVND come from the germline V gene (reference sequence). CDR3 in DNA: TGTGCCAGTAGTCCCGGGACAGGGACCCTCTCCTACAATGAGCAGTTCTTC. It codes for CASSPGTGTLSYNEQFF.

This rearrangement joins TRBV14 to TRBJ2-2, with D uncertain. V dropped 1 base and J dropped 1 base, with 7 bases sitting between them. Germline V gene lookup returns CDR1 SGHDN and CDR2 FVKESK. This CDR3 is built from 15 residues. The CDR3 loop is CASSQALMNTGELFF. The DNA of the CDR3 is TGTGCCAGCAGCCAAGCTCTCATGAACACCGGGGAGCTGTTTTTT.

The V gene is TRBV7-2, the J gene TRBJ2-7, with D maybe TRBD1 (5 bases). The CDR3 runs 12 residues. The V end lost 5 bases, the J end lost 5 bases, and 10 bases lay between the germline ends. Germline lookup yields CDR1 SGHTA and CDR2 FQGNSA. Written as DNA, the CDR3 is TGTGCCAGCAGCCCGCCCAGGGACGAGCAGTACTTC. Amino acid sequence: CASSPPRDEQYF.

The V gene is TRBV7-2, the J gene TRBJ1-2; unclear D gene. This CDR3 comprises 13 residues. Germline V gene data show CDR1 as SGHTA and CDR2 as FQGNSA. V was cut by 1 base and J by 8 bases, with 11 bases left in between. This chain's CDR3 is CASSLDPAQGYTF. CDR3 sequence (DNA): TGTGCCAGCAGCTTAGATCCCGCGCAAGGCTACACCTTC. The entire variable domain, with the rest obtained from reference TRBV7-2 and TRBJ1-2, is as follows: GAGVSQSPSNKVTEKGKDVELRCDPISGHTALYWYRQSLGQGLEFLIYFQGNSAPDKSGLPSDRFSAERTGGSVSTLTIQRTQQEDSAVYLCASSLDPAQGYTFGSGTRLTVV.

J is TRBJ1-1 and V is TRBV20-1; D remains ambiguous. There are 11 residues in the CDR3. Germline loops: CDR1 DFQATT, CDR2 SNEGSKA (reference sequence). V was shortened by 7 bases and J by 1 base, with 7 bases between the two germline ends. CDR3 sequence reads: CSGRRNTEAFF. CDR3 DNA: TGCAGTGGCAGACGGAACACTGAAGCTTTCTTT.

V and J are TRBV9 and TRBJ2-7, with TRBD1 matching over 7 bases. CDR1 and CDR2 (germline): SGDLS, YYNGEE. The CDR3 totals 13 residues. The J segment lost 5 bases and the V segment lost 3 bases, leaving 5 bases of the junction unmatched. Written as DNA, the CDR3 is TGTGCCAGCAGCGGGACAGGTGGCCACGAGCAGTACTTC. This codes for CASSGTGGHEQYF.

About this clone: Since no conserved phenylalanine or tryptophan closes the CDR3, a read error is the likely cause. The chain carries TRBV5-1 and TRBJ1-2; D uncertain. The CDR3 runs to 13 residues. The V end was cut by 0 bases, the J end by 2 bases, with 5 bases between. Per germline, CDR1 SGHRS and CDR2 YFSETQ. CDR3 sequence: CASSLVSNYGYTL. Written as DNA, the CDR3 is TGCGCCAGCAGCTTGGTCAGCAACTATGGCTACACCCTC.

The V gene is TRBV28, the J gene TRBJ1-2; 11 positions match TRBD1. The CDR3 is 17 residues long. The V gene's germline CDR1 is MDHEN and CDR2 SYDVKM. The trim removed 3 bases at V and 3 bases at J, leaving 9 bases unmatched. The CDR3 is CASSFGTGGWRDYGYTF. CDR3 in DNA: TGTGCCAGCAGTTTCGGGACAGGGGGATGGAGGGACTATGGCTACACCTTC.

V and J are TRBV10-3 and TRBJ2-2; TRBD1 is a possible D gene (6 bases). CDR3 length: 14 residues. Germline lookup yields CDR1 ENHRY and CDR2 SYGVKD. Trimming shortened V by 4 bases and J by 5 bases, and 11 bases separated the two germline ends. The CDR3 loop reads CAISGAGVTGELFF. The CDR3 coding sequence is TGTGCCATCAGTGGGGCAGGGGTTACCGGGGAGCTGTTTTTT.